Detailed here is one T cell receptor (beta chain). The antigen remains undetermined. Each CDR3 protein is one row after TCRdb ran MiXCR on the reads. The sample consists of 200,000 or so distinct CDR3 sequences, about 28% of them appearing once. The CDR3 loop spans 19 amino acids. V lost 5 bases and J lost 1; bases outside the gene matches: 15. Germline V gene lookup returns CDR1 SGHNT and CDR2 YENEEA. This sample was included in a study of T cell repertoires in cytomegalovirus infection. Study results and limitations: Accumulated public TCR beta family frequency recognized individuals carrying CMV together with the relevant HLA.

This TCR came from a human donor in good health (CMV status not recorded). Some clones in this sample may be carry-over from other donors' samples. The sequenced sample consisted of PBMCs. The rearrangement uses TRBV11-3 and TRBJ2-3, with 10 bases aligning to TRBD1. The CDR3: CASSTSGQGGRLGTDTQYF. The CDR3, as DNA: TGTGCCAGCAGCACGTCCGGACAGGGGGGCCGATTAGGCACAGATACGCAGTATTTT. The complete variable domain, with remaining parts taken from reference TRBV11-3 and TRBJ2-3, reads EAGVVQSPRYKIIEKKQPVAFWCNPISGHNTLYWYLQNLGQGPELLIRYENEEAVDDSQLPKDRFSAERLKGVDSTLKIQPAELGDSAVYLCASSTSGQGGRLGTDTQYFGPGTRLTVL.